This entry is about one T cell receptor beta chain. Its antigen is unknown. V lost 6 bases, J lost 2 bases, and 8 bases lay in between. Germline V lookup: CDR1 SQVTM, CDR2 ANQGSEA. The CDR3 spans 11 residues. CD45RO-negative, CCR7-selected cells formed the naive CD8 fraction, which excluded terminally differentiated effector memory CD45RA+ cells. This sample was taken from a study of shared clonotypes between healthy human individuals. Whole-study context: The study used three CD4 naive, three CD4 memory, two CD8 naive and one CD8 memory plate per donor. Findings of the study overall: Rarefaction indicated that sorted-subset sequencing remained incomplete although depth was large. The study generally estimated greater richness for naive than memory subsets. The authors sampled blood alone, and tissue repertoires likely differ.

The assay was immunoSEQ multiplex PCR, and TCRdb's table has in-frame clones only and misses some. The table lists just over 2,000,000 clones, about 95% of them singletons. This sequence joins TRBV29-1 and TRBJ2-7; TRBD2 is a possible D gene (5 bases). Sequencing was done on a sample of naive CD8+ T cells sorted from blood. The origin of this receptor is a man aged 18 to 35 in good health. The CDR3 region is CSVTGTYEQYF. CDR3 sequence (DNA): TGCAGCGTGACCGGGACCTACGAGCAGTACTTC.